A single T cell receptor beta chain is shown here with its context. Assay: immunoSEQ multiplex PCR; the TCRdb copy retains only in-frame clones and omits some. The sample lists 65,000 to 90,000 clones; roughly four fifths were seen once. This entry comes from a study of blood T cell repertoires in COVID-19. Germline V gene sequence: CDR1 LGHDT, CDR2 YNNKEL (reference sequence). This CDR3 comprises 14 residues. Deletions cut 6 bases from V and 6 bases from J, with 17 bases between. The source is a man between 60 and 75 years old with acute or convalescent COVID-19. The sample taken for sequencing was peripheral blood. The chain has TRBV3-1 (or the pseudogene TRBV3-2) and TRBJ1-1; D unresolved. In nucleotides, the CDR3 is TGTGCCAGCAGGCATGGAGAGGGTGGGTCTGAAGCTTTCTTT. Translated: CASRHGEGGSEAFF.